A single sample gave rise to the 32 T cell receptor beta chains below, sequenced in a study of control samples from healthy donors and cancer patients. Method: immunoSEQ multiplex PCR; TCRdb's copy keeps in-frame clones and lacks some. The sample consists of about 120,000 clones, about 90% of them appearing once. The source material was blood. The receptors stem from a man between 18 and 35 years old in good health.

The chain has TRBV30 and TRBJ2-7; 8 nucleotides match TRBD1. The V segment lost 7 bases and the J segment 4 bases; nucleotides outside the gene matches: 15. Germline assignment: CDR1 GTSNPN and CDR2 SVGIG (reference sequence). This CDR3 is built from 15 residues. CDR3 protein: CASRARGHIEYEQYF. The CDR3 nucleotides are TGTGCCTCCCGGGCCAGGGGGCATATTGAGTACGAGCAGTACTTC.

This sequence joins TRBV19 and TRBJ1-2; TRBD1 might be the D (5 bases). CDR1 LNHDA and CDR2 SQIVND come from the germline V gene (reference sequence). This CDR3 comprises 14 residues. V dropped 4 bases and J dropped 0 bases, with 9 bases sitting between them. The CDR3 protein is CASSNRQPNYGYTF. The CDR3 DNA follows: TGTGCCAGTAGTAATAGACAGCCTAACTATGGCTACACCTTC.

This chain connects TRBV27 to TRBJ2-1, with D tentatively TRBD2 (6 bases). Germline V gene sequence: CDR1 MNHEY, CDR2 SMNVEV (reference sequence). V was clipped by 3 bases and J by 0 bases, with 21 bases between them. The CDR3 covers 19 residues. The CDR3 nucleotides read TGTGCCAGCAGTTTTAGGAGGCGGGACTCAAGGGGCTCCTACAATGAGCAGTTCTTC. Its protein product is CASSFRRRDSRGSYNEQFF.

The chain employs TRBV12-2 and TRBJ1-5; the DNA was not used to check the table's D call, TRBD1. TRBV12-2 is assigned pseudogene status. The CDR3 covers 17 residues. The CDR3 DNA is TGTGCAAGTCGCTTAGATGGACAGGGATCTGGCAATCAGCCCCAGCATTTT. This encodes CASRLDGQGSGNQPQHF.

The gene calls are TRBV28 and TRBJ2-5, with a weak D call TRBD1 (6 bases). V lost 3 bases and J lost 1, with 15 bases in between. The CDR3 consists of 16 residues. Germline assignment: CDR1 MDHEN and CDR2 SYDVKM. DNA for the CDR3: TGTGCCAGCAGTTTTCGACCGGGACAACTCCAAGAGACCCAGTACTTC. This encodes CASSFRPGQLQETQYF.

The chain couples TRBV11-3 to TRBJ2-4; no firm D call. V gave up 5 bases and J gave up 0 bases, with 8 bases separating them. This CDR3 contains 14 residues. Germline V gene lookup returns CDR1 SGHNT and CDR2 YENEEA. CDR3 coding DNA: TGTGCCAGCAGCAGTAACTTAGCCAAAAACATTCAGTACTTC. Translating it yields CASSSNLAKNIQYF. The full variable domain, with the rest looked up from reference TRBV11-3 and TRBJ2-4, is EAGVVQSPRYKIIEKKQPVAFWCNPISGHNTLYWYLQNLGQGPELLIRYENEEAVDDSQLPKDRFSAERLKGVDSTLKIQPAELGDSAVYLCASSSNLAKNIQYFGAGTRLSVL.

The chain is built from TRBV10-3 and TRBJ1-2; 7 bases are a match to TRBD1. CDR3 length: 15 residues. Germline CDR1 is ENHRY and CDR2 is SYGVKD. V trimming: 0 bases; J trimming: 7 bases; junction bases outside the gene matches: 8. This CDR3 is CAISESPGQDFGYTF. Written as DNA, the CDR3 is TGTGCCATCAGTGAGTCACCCGGACAGGACTTTGGCTACACCTTC.

The chain recombines TRBV2 with TRBJ2-2, with TRBD2 as a possible D gene (6 bases). Germline CDR1 reads SNHLY; CDR2 reads FYNNEI. V was clipped by 6 bases and J by 5 bases, with 13 bases between them. There are 14 residues in the CDR3. CDR3 protein: CASRPRRGTGELFF. As DNA, the CDR3 is TGTGCCAGCAGACCAAGACGGGGGACCGGGGAGCTGTTTTTT. Full variable domain (rest looked up from reference TRBV2 and TRBJ2-2): EPEVTQTPSHQVTQMGQEVILRCVPISNHLYFYWYRQILGQKVEFLVSFYNNEISEKSEIFDDQFSVERPDGSNFTLKIRSTKLEDSAMYFCASRPRRGTGELFFGEGSRLTVL.

The genes are TRBV4-1 and TRBJ1-3, with TRBD1 as a possible D gene (5 bases). Deletions cut 1 base from V and 2 bases from J, with 9 bases between. Germline lookup yields CDR1 MGHRA and CDR2 YSYEKL. This CDR3 region has 15 residues. The CDR3 DNA sequence: TGCGCCAGCAGCCAAGTGGCAGGGCCTGGAAACACCATATATTTT. It codes for CASSQVAGPGNTIYF.

The V gene is TRBV19, the J gene TRBJ1-5; 8 bases line up with TRBD1. Germline loops: CDR1 LNHDA, CDR2 SQIVND (reference sequence). This CDR3 is 17 amino acids long. J lost 0 bases, V lost 6 bases, and 10 bases had no gene match. The CDR3 region has the DNA TGTGCCAGTAGACTTCGGACAGGGCCCCTTAGCAATCAGCCCCAGCATTTT. Translated: CASRLRTGPLSNQPQHF. Combining the CDR3 with reference TRBV19 and TRBJ1-5 gives the whole variable domain DGGITQSPKYLFRKEGQNVTLSCEQNLNHDAMYWYRQDPGQGLRLIYYSQIVNDFQKGDIAEGYSVSREKKESFPLTVTSAQKNPTAFYLCASRLRTGPLSNQPQHFGDGTRLSIL.

This chain links TRBV10-3 with TRBJ1-2, with 9 bases fitting TRBD1. The CDR3 length is 15 residues. The V gene end was trimmed by 5 bases and the J gene end by 6 bases; junction bases not matched to a gene: 10. The V gene's germline CDR1 is ENHRY and CDR2 SYGVKD. CDR3 DNA: TGTGCCATCAGTACTTGGACAGGGGCTAAGAATGGCTACACCTTC. This gives the protein CAISTWTGAKNGYTF.

The V and J genes are TRBV28 and TRBJ1-3, with a possible D match to TRBD1 (5 bases). Germline V gene sequence: CDR1 MDHEN, CDR2 SYDVKM. The germline V and J ends were trimmed by 4 bases and 4 bases, with 17 bases remaining between them. The CDR3 has 16 amino acids. Here the CDR3 reads CASSSGQWGLGNTIYF. The CDR3 DNA follows: TGTGCCAGCAGTTCTGGTCAATGGGGGTTAGGAAACACCATATATTTT.

The chain couples TRBV18 to TRBJ2-7; 9 bases are a match to TRBD1. Trimming cost V 8 bases and J 5 bases; bases outside gene matches: 7. Germline V gene data show CDR1 as KGHSH and CDR2 as LQKENI. CDR3 length equals 13 residues. Written as DNA, the CDR3 is TGTGCCAGCACTAGGGACAGGGAGGACGAGCAGTACTTC. It translates to CASTRDREDEQYF.

The V gene is TRBV5-1, the J gene TRBJ2-7; D is perhaps TRBD2 (6 bases). Between the trimmed V and J ends, which lost 0 bases and 2 bases, there was a span of 12 bases. This CDR3 is built from 15 residues. The germline gives CDR1 SGHRS, CDR2 YFSETQ. CDR3 region: CASSLGGSGTYEQYF. CDR3 bases: TGCGCCAGCAGCTTGGGAGGTAGCGGTACCTACGAGCAGTACTTC.

The chain carries TRBV9 and TRBJ2-3; possible D gene TRBD2, 5 bases. CDR1 and CDR2 (germline): SGDLS, YYNGEE. Trimming pared 0 bases from V and 3 bases from J, leaving 8 bases between. The CDR3 extends over 14 amino acids. This chain's CDR3 is CASSVERGTDTQYF. CDR3 coding DNA: TGTGCCAGCAGCGTAGAACGGGGAACAGATACGCAGTATTTT.

The rearrangement joins TRBV5-1 to TRBJ1-4, with D hard to call. V lost 0 bases and J lost 5, with 8 bases in between. The CDR3 loop spans 14 amino acids. The germline gives CDR1 SGHRS, CDR2 YFSETQ. The CDR3 DNA sequence: TGCGCCAGCAGCTTGGCGGGTCTCAATGAAAAACTGTTTTTT. Amino acids: CASSLAGLNEKLFF.

V is TRBV28 and J is TRBJ2-1; no clear D. CDR1 and CDR2 from the germline V gene are MDHEN and SYDVKM. V was trimmed by 5 bases and J by 0 bases, leaving 11 bases between them. This CDR3 region has 15 residues. CDR3 in DNA: TGTGCCAGCAGTCCCCCGGCCCCCTCCTACAATGAGCAGTTCTTC. Its protein is CASSPPAPSYNEQFF.

The chain carries TRBV6-2 or TRBV6-3 and TRBJ2-2; D unresolved. The germline gives CDR1 MNHEY, CDR2 SVGEGT. With 2 bases removed from V and 6 bases from J, the gap between germline ends came to 7 bases. The CDR3 spans 13 residues. CDR3 nucleotides: TGTGCCAGCAGTTACGGAAGCGCCGGGGAGCTGTTTTTT. As protein: CASSYGSAGELFF.

This rearrangement joins TRBV19 to TRBJ2-3, with 9 positions matching TRBD2. CDR3 length equals 16 residues. Germline CDR1 is LNHDA and CDR2 is SQIVND (reference sequence). After removal of 3 bases from V and 1 base from J, the junction contained 5 bases not matched to a gene. In nucleotides, the CDR3 is TGTGCCAGTAGTATCGGTCTAGCGGGACGCACAGATACGCAGTATTTT. The encoded protein is CASSIGLAGRTDTQYF.

The V call is TRBV27, the J call TRBJ2-7, with 7 bases identical to TRBD2. Unmatched junction bases numbered 4, after V lost 2 bases and J lost 3 bases. The CDR3 is 14 residues long. Germline V gene lookup returns CDR1 MNHEY and CDR2 SMNVEV (reference sequence). This CDR3 reads CASSLRGVHYEQYF. CDR3 DNA sequence: TGTGCCAGCAGTTTACGGGGGGTCCACTACGAGCAGTACTTC.

Concerning this clone itself: One end of the junction fails to match germline, which may point to a read error. The J gene is TRBJ2-1, the V gene TRBV7-7; no reliable D call. The CDR3 extends over 13 amino acids. CDR1 is SSHAT, CDR2 FNYEAQ, per germline (reference sequence). The CDR3 spells CASSLVRTGEQFF. The CDR3, as DNA: TGTGCTAGCAGCTTAGTCCGAACCGGAGAGCAGTTCTTC.

The genes are TRBV3-1 (or the pseudogene TRBV3-2) and TRBJ2-2; no clear D. CDR1 is LGHDT and CDR2 is YNNKEL in the germline V gene (reference sequence). V dropped 8 bases and J dropped 8 bases, with 12 bases sitting between them. The CDR3 sequence is 12 residues long. CDR3 sequence (DNA): TGTGCCAGCTCGTACTCTCCTGGGGAGCTGTTTTTT. It specifies CASSYSPGELFF.

The V and J genes are TRBV6-5 and TRBJ1-1; 7 bases are shared with TRBD1. This CDR3 comprises 13 residues. Germline CDR1 reads MNHEY; CDR2 reads SVGAGI. V gave up 5 bases and J gave up 8 bases; unmatched junction bases: 8. CDR3 sequence: CASSRGDRREAFF. In DNA form, the CDR3 reads TGTGCCAGCAGTCGCGGGGACAGAAGAGAAGCTTTCTTT.

The chain links TRBV5-4 to TRBJ1-2, with D unresolved. V shed 4 bases and J shed 9 bases, with 22 bases lying between them. The CDR3 contains 15 residues. CDR1 and CDR2 from the germline V gene are SGHNT and YYREEE (reference sequence). The CDR3 nucleotides are TGTGCCAGCAGCCCGGAGACTCCGGGTTTTTTTAGCTACACCTTC. Translation: CASSPETPGFFSYTF. Together with reference TRBV5-4 and TRBJ1-2, the CDR3 gives the full variable domain: ETGVTQSPTHLIKTRGQQVTLRCSSQSGHNTVSWYQQALGQGPQFIFQYYREEENGRGNFPPRFSGLQFPNYSSELNVNALELDDSALYLCASSPETPGFFSYTFGSGTRLTVV.

This sequence joins TRBV5-4 and TRBJ1-3; TRBD1 matches 7 bases. CDR1 and CDR2 (germline): SGHNT, YYREEE (reference sequence). CDR3 size: 15 residues. The V and J ends lost 4 bases and 6 bases, in that order; junction bases with no gene match: 10. CDR3 protein: CASSPPPGQTNTIYF. The CDR3 DNA reads TGTGCCAGCAGCCCGCCCCCGGGACAGACAAACACCATATATTTT.

The V call is TRBV7-2, the J call TRBJ2-3, with 9 bases that match TRBD2. V gave up 1 base and J gave up 5 bases; unmatched junction bases: 7. Germline V gene data show CDR1 as SGHTA and CDR2 as FQGNSA. This CDR3 region has 16 residues. The CDR3 region is CASSLERGGRGDTQYF. CDR3 DNA sequence: TGTGCCAGCAGCTTAGAAAGGGGCGGGAGGGGAGATACGCAGTATTTT.

The chain carries TRBV12-3 or TRBV12-4 and TRBJ2-7; unclear D gene. Trimming left V 7 bases short and J 9 bases short, with 16 bases between. The CDR3 is made up of 12 amino acids. CDR3 sequence: CASTLAGSGQYF. CDR3 nucleotides: TGTGCCAGCACCCTCGCCGGGTCCGGGCAGTACTTC.

Turning to this clone: The sample has other DNA sequences that encode this CDR3 too. The V call is TRBV19, the J call TRBJ2-5, with 8 bases identical to TRBD1. After removal of 5 bases from V and 5 bases from J, the junction contained 7 bases not matched to a gene. Germline-derived CDR1 and CDR2 are LNHDA and SQIVND (reference sequence). The CDR3 contains 14 residues. The CDR3 loop reads CASSSTGGGETQYF. In nucleotides, the CDR3 is TGTGCCAGTAGTTCTACAGGGGGTGGGGAGACCCAGTACTTC.

This chain links TRBV24-1 with TRBJ1-5; 10 positions match TRBD1. The CDR3 length is 16 residues. Germline V gives CDR1 KGHDR, CDR2 SFDVKD. Germline trimming cut 5 bases from V and 1 base from J; bases unmatched to any gene: 4. CDR3 coding DNA: TGTGCCACCAGTGCCCGGGACAGGGGAAGCAATCAGCCCCAGCATTTT. It translates to CATSARDRGSNQPQHF.

The rearrangement joins TRBV6-5 to TRBJ2-1; D is ambiguous. Between the trimmed V and J ends, which lost 0 bases and 7 bases, there was a span of 13 bases. Germline V gene data show CDR1 as MNHEY and CDR2 as SVGAGI. The CDR3 is 15 amino acids. The CDR3 sequence: CASSYSSYWDNEQFF. In DNA, the CDR3 is TGTGCCAGCAGTTACTCGTCCTACTGGGATAATGAGCAGTTCTTC.

This clone was seen many times. The rearrangement links TRBV27 to TRBJ1-5, with 10 bases aligning to TRBD1. The CDR3 extends over 13 amino acids. J lost 5 bases, V lost 6 bases, and 1 base had no gene match. CDR1 MNHEY and CDR2 SMNVEV come from the germline V gene (reference sequence). The CDR3 loop is CASRDRGDQPQHF. The CDR3, as DNA: TGTGCCAGCAGGGACAGGGGGGATCAGCCCCAGCATTTT.

The chain uses TRBV7-2 and TRBJ2-1; D is perhaps TRBD2 (5 bases). The CDR3 spans 12 residues. Between the trimmed V and J ends, which lost 1 base and 9 bases, there was a span of 7 bases. Germline V gives CDR1 SGHTA, CDR2 FQGNSA. The DNA for the CDR3 is TGTGCCAGCAGCTTAGGAGAGGGTGAGCAGTTCTTC. Encoded protein: CASSLGEGEQFF.